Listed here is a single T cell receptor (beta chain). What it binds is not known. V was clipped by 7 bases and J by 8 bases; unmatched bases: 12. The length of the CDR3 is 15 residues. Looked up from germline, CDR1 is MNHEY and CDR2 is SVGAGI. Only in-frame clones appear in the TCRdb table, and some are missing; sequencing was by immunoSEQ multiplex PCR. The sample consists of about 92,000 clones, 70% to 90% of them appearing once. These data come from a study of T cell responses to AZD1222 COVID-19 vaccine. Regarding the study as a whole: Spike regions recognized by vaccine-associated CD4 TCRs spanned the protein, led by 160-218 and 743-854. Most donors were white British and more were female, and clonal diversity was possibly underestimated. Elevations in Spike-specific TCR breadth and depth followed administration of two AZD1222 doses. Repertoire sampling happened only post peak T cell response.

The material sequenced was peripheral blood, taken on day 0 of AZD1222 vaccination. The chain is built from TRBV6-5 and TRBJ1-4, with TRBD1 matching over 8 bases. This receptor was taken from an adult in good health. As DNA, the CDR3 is TGTGCCAGCACCCTCAGGGGGCAGGGAAACGAAAAACTGTTTTTT. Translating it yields CASTLRGQGNEKLFF.